This entry lists 11 T cell receptor beta chains sequenced from one sample in a study of T cell clonotyping in hematopoietic cell transplantation. Using immunoSEQ multiplex PCR, the repertoire was profiled, and TCRdb retains in-frame clones only, with some absent. The sample lists roughly 15,000 clones; 62% were seen once. Sequenced: PBMCs. Every receptor here comes from a human donor who either received an allogeneic hematopoietic cell transplant for a myeloid malignancy or was a related donor (not recorded which). Some clones in this sample may be carry-over from other donors' samples.

The gene calls are TRBV14 and TRBJ2-4; D may be TRBD1 (5 bases). The CDR3 extends over 14 amino acids. The V and J ends lost 3 bases and 8 bases respectively, with 14 bases between them. CDR1 SGHDN and CDR2 FVKESK come from the germline V gene. CDR3 amino acids: CASSHRAGIDIQYF. In DNA form, the CDR3 reads TGTGCCAGCAGCCATAGGGCAGGGATAGACATTCAGTACTTC. Full variable domain (missing parts from reference TRBV14 and TRBJ2-4): EAGVTQFPSHSVIEKGQTVTLRCDPISGHDNLYWYRRVMGKEIKFLLHFVKESKQDESGMPNNRFLAERTGGTYSTLKVQPAELEDSGVYFCASSHRAGIDIQYFGAGTRLSVL.

This clone is categorized as medium-sized. V usage is TRBV20-1 and J usage is TRBJ1-1; D is unclear. Germline CDR1 and CDR2: DFQATT and SNEGSKA (reference sequence). The CDR3 is 10 residues long. The CDR3 DNA is TGCACGATGGGATATACTGAAGCTTTCTTT. Its translation: CTMGYTEAFF.

The gene calls are TRBV5-1 and TRBJ2-2; D is possibly TRBD1 (6 bases). Looked up from germline, CDR1 is SGHRS and CDR2 is YFSETQ. This CDR3 is 15 amino acids long. The V and J ends lost 4 bases and 6 bases respectively, with 16 bases between them. CDR3 coding DNA: TGCGCCAGCAGCCAAGCGGACAGCCCCGCCGGGGAGCTGTTTTTT. Its protein product is CASSQADSPAGELFF. The variable domain in full, completed from reference TRBV5-1 and TRBJ2-2, reads KAGVTQTPRYLIKTRGQQVTLSCSPISGHRSVSWYQQTPGQGLQFLFEYFSETQRNKGNFPGRFSGRQFSNSRSEMNVSTLELGDSALYLCASSQADSPAGELFFGEGSRLTVL.

The genes are TRBV6-6 and TRBJ2-5; TRBD2 matches at 11 bases. The J call may be wrong; the DNA end is better matched by TRBJ2-7. This CDR3 is 14 amino acids long. Germline values: CDR1 MNHNY, CDR2 SVGAGI (reference sequence). This chain's CDR3 is CASTIGTSGYEQYF. The CDR3 coding sequence is TGTGCCAGCACCATTGGGACTAGCGGCTACGAGCAGTACTTC.

A few counts support this clone. The V call is TRBV7-9, the J call TRBJ2-3, with 7 positions matching TRBD2. Germline CDR1 and CDR2: SEHNR and FQNEAQ (reference sequence). This CDR3 region has 14 residues. Germline trimming cut 5 bases from V and 2 bases from J; bases unmatched to any gene: 4. CDR3 residues: CASSRSGNTDTQYF. The CDR3, as DNA: TGTGCCAGCAGCCGGAGCGGGAACACAGATACGCAGTATTTT.

This chain links TRBV30 with TRBJ1-4; 7 bases are a match to TRBD1. Germline V gives CDR1 GTSNPN, CDR2 SVGIG (reference sequence). This CDR3 is 16 amino acids long. After removal of 1 base from V and 7 bases from J, the junction contained 12 bases not matched to a gene. The CDR3 DNA sequence: TGTGCCTGGAGTGGTACCCCGACAGGGCGGAGTGAAAAACTGTTTTTT. This translates into CAWSGTPTGRSEKLFF.

By proportion, this clone is medium-sized. This chain connects TRBV6-5 to TRBJ1-2, with D unclear. This CDR3 contains 14 residues. The V end lost 4 bases, the J end lost 0 bases, and 9 bases lay between the germline ends. From germline, CDR1 is MNHEY and CDR2 SVGAGI. CDR3 sequence: CASSLEPSNYGYTF. The CDR3 DNA is TGTGCCAGCAGTTTGGAACCTTCTAACTATGGCTACACCTTC.

The V gene is TRBV30, the J gene TRBJ1-2, with 7 bases aligning to TRBD1. This CDR3 spans 15 amino acids. Per the germline V gene, CDR1 is GTSNPN and CDR2 is SVGIG (reference sequence). V was clipped by 1 base and J by 6 bases; unmatched bases: 11. The CDR3, as DNA: TGTGCCTGGAGTGGGATGGGACAGCTCCAAAATGGCTACACCTTC. It codes for CAWSGMGQLQNGYTF.

V is TRBV14 and J is TRBJ2-7, with a tentative D call TRBD1 (6 bases). The CDR3 is made up of 12 amino acids. V was trimmed by 4 bases and J by 6 bases, leaving 10 bases between them. Per germline, CDR1 SGHDN and CDR2 FVKESK. The CDR3 sequence: CASSPHRAEQYF. CDR3 bases: TGTGCCAGCAGCCCACACAGGGCCGAGCAGTACTTC. Complete variable domain (other parts from reference TRBV14 and TRBJ2-7): EAGVTQFPSHSVIEKGQTVTLRCDPISGHDNLYWYRRVMGKEIKFLLHFVKESKQDESGMPNNRFLAERTGGTYSTLKVQPAELEDSGVYFCASSPHRAEQYFGPGTRLTVT.

The genes are TRBV28 and TRBJ2-7; D gene ambiguous. Trimming shortened V by 3 bases and J by 3 bases, and 12 bases separated the two germline ends. From germline, CDR1 is MDHEN and CDR2 SYDVKM. This CDR3 is 14 amino acids long. CDR3 sequence: CASSFSRTLYEQYF. The CDR3 bases are TGTGCCAGCAGTTTTTCCCGGACCCTCTACGAGCAGTACTTC.

This clone was recorded once. V gene TRBV5-6 combines with J gene TRBJ1-5; D call uncertain. The V end lost 1 base, the J end lost 2 bases, and 10 bases lay between the germline ends. Germline-derived CDR1 and CDR2 are SGHDT and YYEEEE. The CDR3 loop spans 15 amino acids. CDR3 protein: CASSLWVLGNQPQHF. The CDR3 DNA is TGTGCCAGCAGCTTGTGGGTTCTTGGCAATCAGCCCCAGCATTTT.